These 15 T cell receptor beta chains originate from one sample sequenced in a study of shared clonotypes between healthy human individuals. Only in-frame clones appear in the TCRdb table, and some are missing; sequencing was by immunoSEQ multiplex PCR. The sample yields 850,000 to 1,100,000 clones, roughly 80% seen once. Sequencing input: memory CD4+ T cells from PBMCs. As for subset: CD45RA-negative fraction. The receptor set was obtained from a young man in good health. Some clones in this sample may be carry-over from other donors' samples.

This clone turned up a few times. The chain employs TRBV19 and TRBJ1-1; unclear D gene. The V end lost 4 bases, the J end lost 1 base, and 16 bases lay between the germline ends. Germline assignment: CDR1 LNHDA and CDR2 SQIVND (reference sequence). The CDR3 length is 16 residues. CDR3 residues: CASSNRDIVQNTEAFF. The CDR3 DNA reads TGTGCCAGTAGTAATAGGGATATTGTGCAGAACACTGAAGCTTTCTTT.

The chain couples TRBV9 to TRBJ2-1; tentatively, D is TRBD2 (7 bases). The CDR3 totals 16 residues. In germline, CDR1 is SGDLS, CDR2 YYNGEE. V was trimmed by 2 bases and J by 4 bases, leaving 16 bases between them. The CDR3 protein is CASSVYRASGYNEQFF. CDR3 bases: TGTGCCAGCAGCGTTTACAGGGCTAGCGGATACAATGAGCAGTTCTTC.

V usage is TRBV5-4 and J usage is TRBJ2-1; 10 positions match TRBD2. V dropped 4 bases and J dropped 8; count of bases not matched to a gene: 12. The CDR3 loop spans 16 amino acids. Germline CDR1 SGHNT, CDR2 YYREEE (reference sequence). The CDR3 DNA follows: TGTGCCAGCAGCCAAGCGGCTAGCGGGAGTTTCCATGAGCAGTTCTTC. This gives the protein CASSQAASGSFHEQFF.

This clone was picked up a small number of times. This chain uses TRBV9 with TRBJ2-7; perhaps TRBD2 as D (6 bases). Germline lookup yields CDR1 SGDLS and CDR2 YYNGEE. V lost 2 bases to trimming and J lost 2 bases, with 11 bases between them. The CDR3 extends over 14 amino acids. CDR3 region: CASSVREWPYEQYF. The CDR3 region has the DNA TGTGCCAGCAGCGTTCGGGAGTGGCCCTACGAGCAGTACTTC.

The chain couples TRBV6-4 to TRBJ2-1, with D possibly matching TRBD2 (7 bases). The V end was cut by 8 bases, the J end by 3 bases, with 20 bases between. In germline, CDR1 is MRHNA, CDR2 SNTAGT. CDR3 length: 16 residues. The CDR3 is CASGRGRGGIYNEQFF. For the CDR3, the DNA is TGTGCCAGCGGGAGGGGGAGGGGCGGGATCTACAATGAGCAGTTCTTC.

This clone was detected a few times. The V call is TRBV2, the J call TRBJ2-2; no clear D. V was shortened by 4 bases and J by 1 base, with 4 bases between the two germline ends. The germline V gene has CDR1 SNHLY and CDR2 FYNNEI. There are 13 residues in the CDR3. CDR3 region: CASSAQNTGELFF. CDR3 in DNA: TGTGCCAGCAGTGCTCAGAACACCGGGGAGCTGTTTTTT.

The V gene is TRBV7-2, the J gene TRBJ1-6; D is undetermined. The CDR3 is 12 residues long. Per germline, CDR1 SGHTA and CDR2 FQGNSA. Trimming left V 5 bases short and J 12 bases short, with 11 bases between. DNA for the CDR3: TGTGCCAGCAGCATTGACCGGGGACCCCTCCACTTT. This encodes CASSIDRGPLHF.

The chain uses TRBV28 and TRBJ2-5, with D perhaps matching TRBD2 (7 bases). Deletions cut 7 bases from V and 1 base from J, with 19 bases between. Germline values: CDR1 MDHEN, CDR2 SYDVKM. CDR3 length: 16 amino acids. CDR3 loop: CASTSGGGSSQETQYF. The CDR3 DNA is TGTGCCAGCACCTCGGGGGGCGGGAGCAGCCAAGAGACCCAGTACTTC.

J is TRBJ1-5 and V is TRBV28, with 9 bases fitting TRBD1. Germline V gene lookup returns CDR1 MDHEN and CDR2 SYDVKM. The ends lost 4 bases at V and 6 bases at J; junction bases unmatched: 10. The CDR3 loop spans 16 amino acids. CDR3 bases: TGTGCCAGCAGTTCGGGACAGGGTGGGATTGGTCAGCCCCAGCATTTT. This encodes CASSSGQGGIGQPQHF.

The chain joins TRBV28 to TRBJ2-7; 9 bases match TRBD1. The V gene end was trimmed by 7 bases and the J gene end by 4 bases; junction bases not matched to a gene: 8. In germline, CDR1 is MDHEN, CDR2 SYDVKM. This CDR3 has 14 residues. The CDR3 coding sequence is TGTGCCAGCAACCAACAGGGGGCTTTGTACGAGCAGTACTTC. It specifies CASNQQGALYEQYF. Full variable domain (outside the CDR3, taken from reference TRBV28 and TRBJ2-7): DVKVTQSSRYLVKRTGEKVFLECVQDMDHENMFWYRQDPGLGLRLIYFSYDVKMKEKGDIPEGYSVSREKKERFSLILESASTNQTSMYLCASNQQGALYEQYFGPGTRLTVT.

V and J are TRBV19 and TRBJ1-5, with D unclear. Germline CDR1 is LNHDA and CDR2 is SQIVND (reference sequence). Trimming removed 1 base at V and 6 bases at J, with 10 bases between. This CDR3 is built from 14 residues. The CDR3 DNA reads TGTGCCAGTAGTATAGTGTTAGGGAGTCAGCCCCAGCATTTT. Its translation: CASSIVLGSQPQHF. Full variable domain (missing parts from reference TRBV19 and TRBJ1-5): DGGITQSPKYLFRKEGQNVTLSCEQNLNHDAMYWYRQDPGQGLRLIYYSQIVNDFQKGDIAEGYSVSREKKESFPLTVTSAQKNPTAFYLCASSIVLGSQPQHFGDGTRLSIL.

The chain carries TRBV7-8 and TRBJ2-7, with D tentatively TRBD1 or TRBD2 (6 bases each). The CDR3 contains 14 residues. The germline V gene encodes CDR1 SGHVS and CDR2 FQNEAQ. Between the trimmed V and J ends, which lost 5 bases and 3 bases, there was a span of 14 bases. The CDR3 region is CASSTVGGSYEQYF. CDR3 in DNA: TGTGCCAGCAGCACAGTGGGGGGCAGCTACGAGCAGTACTTC.

This clone is a singleton in its sample. The V call is TRBV6-6, the J call TRBJ2-3; D is ambiguous. CDR1 is MNHNY and CDR2 is SVGAGI in the germline V gene (reference sequence). V dropped 0 bases and J dropped 4 bases, with 8 bases sitting between them. The CDR3 spans 14 residues. DNA for the CDR3: TGTGCCAGCAGTTACTCTATAGGAGCAGATACGCAGTATTTT. Protein product: CASSYSIGADTQYF.

The chain joins TRBV5-1 to TRBJ2-7; 8 positions match TRBD2. This CDR3 comprises 16 residues. Germline V gene sequence: CDR1 SGHRS, CDR2 YFSETQ. The junction had 15 bases not matched to a gene; V was cut back by 4 bases and J by 6 bases. The CDR3 spells CASSPGGGGPELEQYF. CDR3 DNA sequence: TGCGCCAGCAGCCCCGGGGGGGGCGGGCCCGAGCTCGAGCAGTACTTC.

This clone was observed a handful of times. The chain uses TRBV27 and TRBJ2-3, with TRBD2 matching over 7 bases. CDR1 is MNHEY, CDR2 SMNVEV, per germline (reference sequence). V gave up 5 bases and J gave up 8 bases; unmatched junction bases: 4. The CDR3 contains 12 residues. CDR3 nucleotides: TGTGCCAGCAGTCCTCAGCGGGGTACGCAGTATTTT. As protein: CASSPQRGTQYF.